Following are 21 T cell receptor beta chains from one sample sequenced in a study of CD8+ T cells in alopecia areata. Extraction of RNA preceded its reverse transcription into cDNA, which served as the sequencing template. Using immunoSEQ multiplex PCR, the repertoire was profiled, and TCRdb retains in-frame clones only, with some absent. The data hold approximately 65,000 clones, with about 45% observed a single time. Described treatment: oral pan-JAK inhibitor, 5-10 mg twice daily. The sample was CD8+ T cells sorted from blood, taken around week 37, from a patient treated with tofacitinib. These TCRs come from a human donor with alopecia areata.

V is TRBV7-2 and J is TRBJ1-1; D ambiguous. CDR1 and CDR2 (germline): SGHTA, FQGNSA. Trimming took off 8 bases at V and 4 bases at J, with 8 bases between the two ends. The CDR3 is 11 amino acids. The CDR3 sequence is CASQLGTEAFF. CDR3 DNA: TGTGCCAGCCAGCTGGGCACTGAAGCTTTCTTT.

This clone was found a few times. The genes are TRBV29-1 and TRBJ2-1; 9 bases map to TRBD2. In germline, CDR1 is SQVTM, CDR2 ANQGSEA. V lost 6 bases to trimming and J lost 3 bases; unmatched junction nucleotides: 9. The CDR3 sequence is 15 residues long. CDR3 sequence: CSVKIAGVDYNEQFF. The DNA of the CDR3 is TGCAGCGTCAAAATAGCGGGAGTCGACTACAATGAGCAGTTCTTC.

By share of the sample, this clone is medium-sized. The genes are TRBV6-5 and TRBJ2-1; weak D call: TRBD2 (5 bases). V lost 2 bases to trimming and J lost 6 bases, with 11 bases between them. CDR1 is MNHEY and CDR2 is SVGAGI in the germline V gene. This CDR3 contains 14 residues. CDR3 sequence: CASSYTREGNEQFF. For the CDR3, the DNA is TGTGCCAGCAGTTACACACGGGAAGGCAATGAGCAGTTCTTC.

The chain combines TRBV27 with TRBJ1-2; D is undetermined. The CDR3 length is 12 residues. From germline, CDR1 is MNHEY and CDR2 SMNVEV (reference sequence). Trimming shortened V by 8 bases and J by 8 bases, and 15 bases separated the two germline ends. CDR3 coding DNA: TGTGCCAGCGGTCGTAGGGTGGGCGGCTACACCTTC. Its protein is CASGRRVGGYTF.

The chain carries TRBV6-5 and TRBJ1-1; D unresolved. V was cut by 8 bases and J by 3 bases, with 13 bases left in between. CDR1 MNHEY and CDR2 SVGAGI come from the germline V gene. CDR3 size: 13 residues. Here the CDR3 reads CASGEGPDTEAFF. In nucleotides, the CDR3 is TGTGCCAGCGGTGAAGGACCGGACACTGAAGCTTTCTTT.

The chain's CDR3 is CARWTDYGYTF. CDR3 in DNA: TGCGCCCGCTGGACAGACTATGGCTACACCTTC. This rearrangement joins TRBV5-1 to TRBJ1-2; the D gene is possibly TRBD1 (6 bases). Germline-derived CDR1 and CDR2 are SGHRS and YFSETQ. The CDR3 has 11 amino acids. The V gene lost 10 bases and the J gene lost 3 bases, with 10 bases spanning the gap.

The gene calls are TRBV4-1 and TRBJ2-2, with D hard to call. V shed 4 bases and J shed 6 bases, with 12 bases lying between them. This CDR3 contains 14 residues. Germline lookup yields CDR1 MGHRA and CDR2 YSYEKL. This CDR3 reads CASSRRSTAGELFF. CDR3 nucleotide sequence: TGCGCCAGCAGCCGGAGATCCACCGCCGGGGAGCTGTTTTTT.

This clone was picked up a small number of times. The gene calls are TRBV29-1 and TRBJ2-5; TRBD1 might be the D (6 bases). The CDR3 runs 13 residues. Germline V CDR1 and CDR2: SQVTM, ANQGSEA. Trimming removed 3 bases at V and 1 base at J, with 9 bases between. CDR3 nucleotide sequence: TGCAGCGTTGATTCAGGGGCCCAAGAGACCCAGTACTTC. Its translation is CSVDSGAQETQYF.

CDR3: CAWARTGGSETQYF. CDR3 nucleotide sequence: TGTGCCTGGGCCAGGACAGGGGGTTCGGAGACCCAGTACTTC. V and J are TRBV30 and TRBJ2-5, with TRBD1 identical over 10 bases. The CDR3 totals 14 residues. The trim removed 5 bases at V and 5 bases at J, leaving 8 bases unmatched. Germline CDR1 is GTSNPN and CDR2 is SVGIG (reference sequence). The full variable domain, with the rest looked up from reference TRBV30 and TRBJ2-5, is SQTIHQWPATLVQPVGSPLSLECTVEGTSNPNLYWYRQAAGRGLQLLFYSVGIGQISSEVPQNLSASRPQDRQFILSSKKLLLSDSGFYLCAWARTGGSETQYFGPGTRLLVL.

This clone was found a few times. In DNA, the CDR3 is TGTGCCAGCAGCTTATCTTACGGGGGGAGTTACAATGAGCAGTTCTTC. This gives the protein CASSLSYGGSYNEQFF. The chain is built from TRBV7-9 and TRBJ2-1, with 7 nucleotides matching TRBD2. Germline V gene sequence: CDR1 SEHNR, CDR2 FQNEAQ (reference sequence). CDR3 size: 16 residues. Trimming took 2 bases from V and 4 from J; bases not matched to a gene: 8.

This clone appeared a single time. The chain employs TRBV7-6 and TRBJ2-2; D is possibly TRBD1 or TRBD2 (5 bases each). The CDR3 length is 14 residues. Germline V lookup: CDR1 SGHVS, CDR2 FNYEAQ. The ends were cut back, 4 bases at V and 4 bases at J, with 10 bases in the middle. The CDR3 loop is CASSSGTLTGELFF. The DNA of the CDR3 is TGTGCCAGCAGCTCCGGGACGCTCACCGGGGAGCTGTTTTTT.

V is TRBV7-2 and J is TRBJ2-7; 9 bases are a match to TRBD2. The CDR3 loop spans 14 amino acids. Looked up from germline, CDR1 is SGHTA and CDR2 is FQGNSA. Germline trimming cut 7 bases from V and 0 bases from J; bases unmatched to any gene: 4. The CDR3 region has the DNA TGTGCCAGCAAGGCTAGCGGGATCTCCTACGAGCAGTACTTC. Translated, it gives CASKASGISYEQYF. Based on the CDR3 plus reference TRBV7-2 and TRBJ2-7, the full variable domain is GAGVSQSPSNKVTEKGKDVELRCDPISGHTALYWYRQSLGQGLEFLIYFQGNSAPDKSGLPSDRFSAERTGGSVSTLTIQRTQQEDSAVYLCASKASGISYEQYFGPGTRLTVT.

The chain uses TRBV7-8 and TRBJ2-5; no firm D call. This CDR3 comprises 12 residues. Per the germline V gene, CDR1 is SGHVS and CDR2 is FQNEAQ. Trimming removed 5 bases from V and 1 base from J, with 5 bases in between. The CDR3 nucleotides read TGTGCCAGCAGCCCCACCCAAGAGACCCAGTACTTC. Translated, it gives CASSPTQETQYF.

The CDR3 DNA follows: TGTGCCACCAGTTACGAGCGGAAACTTACCTACGAGCAGTACTTC. This gives the protein CATSYERKLTYEQYF. The chain combines TRBV15 with TRBJ2-7; the D gene is possibly TRBD2 (5 bases). The ends were cut back, 6 bases at V and 2 bases at J, with 17 bases in the middle. Germline V gives CDR1 LNHNV, CDR2 YYDKDF (reference sequence). The CDR3 has 15 amino acids.

The chain is built from TRBV9 and TRBJ1-2; possible D gene TRBD1, 5 bases. This CDR3 comprises 15 residues. Germline values: CDR1 SGDLS, CDR2 YYNGEE. Trimming shortened V by 0 bases and J by 6 bases, and 15 bases separated the two germline ends. Here the CDR3 reads CASSVGREGKNGYTF. DNA for the CDR3: TGTGCCAGCAGCGTAGGACGGGAGGGGAAGAATGGCTACACCTTC. The entire variable domain, with the rest obtained from reference TRBV9 and TRBJ1-2, is as follows: DSGVTQTPKHLITATGQRVTLRCSPRSGDLSVYWYQQSLDQGLQFLIQYYNGEERAKGNILERFSAQQFPDLHSELNLSSLELGDSALYFCASSVGREGKNGYTFGSGTRLTVV.

The chain combines TRBV6-5 with TRBJ1-1, with 9 nucleotides matching TRBD1. CDR1 is MNHEY, CDR2 SVGAGI, per germline. The CDR3 is 14 residues long. Trimming took 5 bases from V and 3 from J; bases not matched to a gene: 4. The CDR3: CASSQDRGHTEAFF. The CDR3 DNA follows: TGTGCCAGCAGTCAGGACAGGGGTCACACTGAAGCTTTCTTT.

This clone was counted a few times. The CDR3 DNA reads as TGTGCCAGCAGCTTAGCGTTGACTGGGCAGTTCTTC. Amino acid sequence: CASSLALTGQFF. The chain combines TRBV7-8 with TRBJ2-1; D unclear. Germline values: CDR1 SGHVS, CDR2 FQNEAQ. The CDR3 totals 12 residues. With 0 bases removed from V and 12 bases from J, the gap between germline ends came to 9 bases.

The chain has TRBV6-1 and TRBJ2-7; D is undetermined. Trimming pared 6 bases from V and 5 bases from J, leaving 14 bases between. Germline V gene data show CDR1 as MNHNS and CDR2 as SASEGT. CDR3 length: 13 amino acids. The CDR3 sequence is CASRKGFSDEQYF. CDR3 sequence (DNA): TGTGCCAGCAGGAAAGGGTTTTCGGACGAGCAGTACTTC.

The chain uses TRBV13 and TRBJ1-2, with D tentatively TRBD1 (5 bases). Trimming left V 3 bases short and J 6 bases short, with 14 bases between. This CDR3 spans 14 amino acids. Per germline, CDR1 PRHDT and CDR2 FYEKMQ (reference sequence). In nucleotides, the CDR3 is TGTGCCAGCAGCTTTCCCTCCGGGGGACATGGCTACACCTTC. Translating it yields CASSFPSGGHGYTF. Supplemented by reference TRBV13 and TRBJ1-2, the full variable domain reads AAGVIQSPRHLIKEKRETATLKCYPIPRHDTVYWYQQGPGQDPQFLISFYEKMQSDKGSIPDRFSAQQFSDYHSELNMSSLELGDSALYFCASSFPSGGHGYTFGSGTRLTVV.

The CDR3 DNA reads as TGCGCCAGCAGCCAAGTCCAGCGGGTGGTTAATGAGCAGTTCTTC. Residues: CASSQVQRVVNEQFF. This sequence joins TRBV4-1 and TRBJ2-1, with D possibly matching TRBD2 (6 bases). Germline-derived CDR1 and CDR2 are MGHRA and YSYEKL. Trimming removed 1 base at V and 7 bases at J, with 14 bases between. The CDR3 covers 15 residues.

The chain joins TRBV19 to TRBJ1-5, with a tentative D call TRBD1 (5 bases). The ends were cut back, 11 bases at V and 2 bases at J, with 10 bases in the middle. From germline, CDR1 is LNHDA and CDR2 SQIVND (reference sequence). The CDR3 has 12 amino acids. CDR3 sequence reads: CAARGGNQPQHF. CDR3 sequence (DNA): TGTGCCGCTAGGGGCGGCAATCAGCCCCAGCATTTT.